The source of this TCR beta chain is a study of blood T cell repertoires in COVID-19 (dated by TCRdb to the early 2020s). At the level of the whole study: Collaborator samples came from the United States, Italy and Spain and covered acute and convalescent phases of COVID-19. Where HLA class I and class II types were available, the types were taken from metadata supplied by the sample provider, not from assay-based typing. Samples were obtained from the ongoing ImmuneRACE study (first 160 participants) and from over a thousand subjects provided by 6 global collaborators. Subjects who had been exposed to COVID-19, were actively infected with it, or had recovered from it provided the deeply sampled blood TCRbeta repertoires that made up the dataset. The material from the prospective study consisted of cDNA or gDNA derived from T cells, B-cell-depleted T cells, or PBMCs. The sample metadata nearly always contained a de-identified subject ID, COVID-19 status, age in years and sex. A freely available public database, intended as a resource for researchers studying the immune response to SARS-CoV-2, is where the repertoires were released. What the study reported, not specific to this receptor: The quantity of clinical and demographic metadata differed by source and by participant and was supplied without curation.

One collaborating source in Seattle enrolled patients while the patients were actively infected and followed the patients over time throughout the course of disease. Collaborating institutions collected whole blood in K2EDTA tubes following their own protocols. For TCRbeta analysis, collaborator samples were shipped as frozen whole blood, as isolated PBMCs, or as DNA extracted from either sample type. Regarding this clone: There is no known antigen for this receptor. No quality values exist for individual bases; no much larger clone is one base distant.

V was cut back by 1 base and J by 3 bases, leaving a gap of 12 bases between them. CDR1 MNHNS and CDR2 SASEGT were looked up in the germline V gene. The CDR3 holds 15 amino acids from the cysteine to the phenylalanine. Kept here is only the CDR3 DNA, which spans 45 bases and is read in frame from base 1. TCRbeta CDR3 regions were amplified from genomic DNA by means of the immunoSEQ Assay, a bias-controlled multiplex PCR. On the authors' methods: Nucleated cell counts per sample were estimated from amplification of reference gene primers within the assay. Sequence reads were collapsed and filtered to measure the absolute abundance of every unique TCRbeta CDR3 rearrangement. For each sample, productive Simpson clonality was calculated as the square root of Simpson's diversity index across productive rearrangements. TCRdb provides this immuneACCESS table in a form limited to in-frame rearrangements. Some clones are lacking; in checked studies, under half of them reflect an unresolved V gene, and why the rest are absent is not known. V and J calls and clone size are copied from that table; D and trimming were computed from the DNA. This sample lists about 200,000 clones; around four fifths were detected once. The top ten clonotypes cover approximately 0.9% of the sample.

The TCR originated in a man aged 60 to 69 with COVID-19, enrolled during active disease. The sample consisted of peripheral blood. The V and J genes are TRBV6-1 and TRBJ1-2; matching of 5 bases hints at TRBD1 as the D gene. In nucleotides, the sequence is TGTGCCAGCAGTGAAGTGTCAGGGAGGGACTATGGCTACACCTTC. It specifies CASSEVSGRDYGYTF.